The text below deals with one TCR beta chain. No antigen is known for it. No qualities accompany the bases; no much larger clone lies one base away. This entry belongs to a study of radiation and T cells in renal cell carcinoma (dated by TCRdb to the early 2020s). Turning to the overall study: Samples came from a clinical trial, in which primary renal cell carcinomas received 15 Gy stereotactic body radiation therapy followed by nephrectomy 4 weeks later. TCR beta sequencing covered 53 samples in total, comprising around 25 tumors and 27 peripheral blood samples. Across all 50 or so samples, 3.8 million or so unique CDR3 nucleotide sequences encoding roughly 2.7 million unique CDR3 amino acid sequences were identified. The paper as a whole reports these results and caveats: The single-armed trial design could not address effects of radiation dose or scheduling on the TCR repertoire. Blood repertoire dynamics were not followed beyond 4 weeks after treatment. An increase in top tumor clonotypes in blood was observed from baseline to 2 weeks post-radiation, followed by contraction by 4 weeks, which was taken to suggest transient expansion of tumor-resident clones. Because no pretreatment tumor biopsies were available, whether clonotypes were present in the tumor at baseline could not be determined.

Counted from cysteine to phenylalanine, this CDR3 has 13 amino acids. CDR3 DNA only is kept here, 39 bases in frame from base 1. The V and J ends are trimmed by 5 bases and 4 bases, leaving 11 bases between them. Based on the germline V gene, the CDR1 and CDR2 sequences are SGHVS and FQNEAQ. TCR beta libraries were generated from genomic DNA with the immunoSEQ kit, following the manufacturer's recommendations. For library preparation, a first multiplex PCR was performed with proprietary primers, followed by a second PCR in which unique barcodes were added, and bead cleanups were performed after each round. A positive control reaction and a negative control reaction, both provided in the kit, were run with every batch of samples. The final libraries were assessed on an Agilent 4200 TapeStation D1000 ScreenTape, pooled by volume, and quantified by qPCR. Sequencing ran on an Illumina NextSeq500 with a MidOutput 150-cycle cartridge, using 156 Read1 and 15 Index1 cycles with kit custom primers. The pooled library was loaded at approximately 1 pM, with an approximately 20% PhiX control spiked in. The authors' analysis ran thus. The vendor-processed data were analyzed in R, and a clonotype was defined as all T cells that share the same CDR3 nucleotide sequence. For clone abundance analyses, frequencies were normalized to the 10,000 most abundant clones in each sample. Public T cell clones, which averaged fewer than five per sample, were excluded before analysis. Tumor-enriched and baseline blood-enriched clonotypes were defined by at least a 32-fold difference in abundance between compartments. A beta-binomial differential abundance model was applied to find clonotypes that expanded or contracted between blood time points. The Baroni-Urbani and Buser coefficient was used to measure tumor-blood repertoire similarity, and groups were compared with two-tailed Wilcoxon tests in R. The immuneACCESS repertoire file appears here via TCRdb, limited to in-frame rearrangements. These files lack a portion of the clones; in checked studies, under half of the deficit traces to unresolved V genes, and the cause of the others is not known. The V and J calls and clone size come from that table; D and trimming were worked out from the DNA. The sample has just over 150,000 clones on record, about nine tenths of them singletons. The ten largest make up over 10% of the sample.

Per the publication, the time point label means: blood 2 weeks post-SBRT. The treatment or condition tag for this specimen amounts to: 15 Gy SBRT to primary tumor, nephrectomy 4 weeks later. Serial peripheral blood from radiation-treated patients was sampled at baseline, 2 weeks and 4 weeks after SBRT to track tumor-enriched clonotypes. Every patient's renal cell carcinoma showed clear cell pathology. Genomic DNA for TCR sequencing was prepared using the QIAamp DNA Blood Mini Kit (Qiagen). The analyses included only samples that passed all quality control checks. The material was blood, obtained from a patient whose treatment included radiotherapy and nephrectomy. The sequence was collected from a woman in her fifties or sixties with renal cell carcinoma. This chain joins TRBV7-8 to TRBJ1-2; TRBD1 might be the D gene, on 5 matching bases. DNA sequence: TGTGCCAGCAGCCCGGGACCGAGCTATGGCTACACCTTC. Its amino acids are CASSPGPSYGYTF.